This T cell receptor beta chain was found in a study of T-cell memory formation after mild COVID-19. Study-wide findings and caveats: CD4/CD8 balance held among clones contracting day 15 to 85, and later expanders leaned CD4+.

As for this clonotype: Its antigen is still unknown.

This CDR3 is built from 13 residues. Trimming removed 2 bases at V and 2 bases at J, with 7 bases between. Germline CDR1 reads SGHDT; CDR2 reads YYEEEE. Using its own MiXCR run on the 5' RACE reads, TCRdb lists one record per CDR3 protein. The sample has 500,000 to 550,000 distinct CDR3 sequences, roughly 20% seen once; the top ten hold around 12%. This chain uses TRBV5-6 with TRBJ1-2; perhaps TRBD1 as D (5 bases). The TCR comes from an adult woman who had mild COVID-19 (a few samples of this study predate the infection). Cell type and time point are not known. The material sequenced was PBMCs or a T cell subset sorted from them (not recorded which). The CDR3 spells CASSFRGNYGYTF. Here the CDR3 DNA reads TGTGCCAGCAGCTTCCGGGGCAACTATGGCTACACCTTC.